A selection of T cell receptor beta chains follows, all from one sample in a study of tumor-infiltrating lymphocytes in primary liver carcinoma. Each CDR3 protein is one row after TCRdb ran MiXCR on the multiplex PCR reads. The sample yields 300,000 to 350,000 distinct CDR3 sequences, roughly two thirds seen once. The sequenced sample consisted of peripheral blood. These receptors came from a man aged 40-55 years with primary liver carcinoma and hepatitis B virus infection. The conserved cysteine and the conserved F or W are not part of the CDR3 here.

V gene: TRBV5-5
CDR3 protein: ASSPPAGEYNEQF

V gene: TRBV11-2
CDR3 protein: ASSPRGTNNYEQL

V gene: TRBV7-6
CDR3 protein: ASSLDGGRNEQY

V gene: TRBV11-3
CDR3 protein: TCSLVSGELF

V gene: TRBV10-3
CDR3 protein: AISDDRSNTGELF

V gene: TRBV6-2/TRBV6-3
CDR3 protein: ARSYLGGRNQPQH

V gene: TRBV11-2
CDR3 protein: AGSKRGLALHTDTQY

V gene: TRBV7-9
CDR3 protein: ASSFLGRDEQF

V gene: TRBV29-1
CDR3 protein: IAMTSGTGTPYEQY

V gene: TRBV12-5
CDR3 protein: ASGFFSSGNTGELF

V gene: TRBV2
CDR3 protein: ASSEVGQGRGYT

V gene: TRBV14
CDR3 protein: ASSQTTSRRSSEQF

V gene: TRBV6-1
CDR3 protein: TSSEVGETRY

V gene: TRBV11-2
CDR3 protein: ASSLEGTSESGYTQC

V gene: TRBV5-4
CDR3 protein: ASRRERTDLLQY

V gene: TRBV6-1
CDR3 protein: ASSEIFIRMDTEAF

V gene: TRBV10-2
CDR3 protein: ASRGRGTGELF

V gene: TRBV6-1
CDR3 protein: ASSEGYGPYEQY

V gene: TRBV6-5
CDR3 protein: ASTAGEGYEQY

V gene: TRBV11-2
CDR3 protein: ASSFRGRSEAF

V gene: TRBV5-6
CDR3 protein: ASSLVEGAPDTQY

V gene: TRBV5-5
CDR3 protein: ASSLYGDRSGYT

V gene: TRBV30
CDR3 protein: AWTRVLSTGELF

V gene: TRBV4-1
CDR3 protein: ASSHPMGLSGVPDTQY

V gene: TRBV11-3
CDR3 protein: ASSSTGRGNEQF

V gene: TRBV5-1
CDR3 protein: ASSLGPGQGSKGYT

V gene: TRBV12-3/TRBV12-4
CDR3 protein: ASRRDTRADTQY

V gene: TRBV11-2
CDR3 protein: ASSVVGLALQETQY

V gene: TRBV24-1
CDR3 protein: ATSGASGTHGYNADEQF

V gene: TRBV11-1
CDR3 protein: ASSLDRGRAYGQY

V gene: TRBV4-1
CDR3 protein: ASSPAQGTLYNEQF

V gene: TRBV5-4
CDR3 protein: ASSPFGGGSYEQY

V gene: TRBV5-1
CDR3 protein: TSSTGLAGGRGTDTQY

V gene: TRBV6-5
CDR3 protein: ASSLTGVMNTEAF

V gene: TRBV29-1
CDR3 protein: SVRRDGQTEAF

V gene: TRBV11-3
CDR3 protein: TSSLRSQANTEAF

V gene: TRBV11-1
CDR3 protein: ASNFQIRDNEQF